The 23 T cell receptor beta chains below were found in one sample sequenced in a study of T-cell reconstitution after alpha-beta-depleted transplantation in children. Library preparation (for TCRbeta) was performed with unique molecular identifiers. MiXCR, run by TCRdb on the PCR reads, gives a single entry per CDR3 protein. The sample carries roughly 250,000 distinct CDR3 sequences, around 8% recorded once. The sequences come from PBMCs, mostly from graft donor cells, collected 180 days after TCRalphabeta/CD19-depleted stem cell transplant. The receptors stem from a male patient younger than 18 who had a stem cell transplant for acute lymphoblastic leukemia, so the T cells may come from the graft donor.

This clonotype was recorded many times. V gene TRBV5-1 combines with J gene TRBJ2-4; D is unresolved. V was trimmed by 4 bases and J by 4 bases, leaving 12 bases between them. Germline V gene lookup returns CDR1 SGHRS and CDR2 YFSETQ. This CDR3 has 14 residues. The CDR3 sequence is CASSPLDGKNIQYF. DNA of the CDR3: TGCGCCAGCAGCCCGTTGGACGGAAAAAACATTCAGTACTTC.

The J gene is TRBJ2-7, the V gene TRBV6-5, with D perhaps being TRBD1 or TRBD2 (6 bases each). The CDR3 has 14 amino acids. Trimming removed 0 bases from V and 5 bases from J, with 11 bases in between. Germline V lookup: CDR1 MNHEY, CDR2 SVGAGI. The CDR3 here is CASSYSLGGNEQYF. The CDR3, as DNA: TGTGCCAGCAGTTACTCGTTAGGGGGGAACGAGCAGTACTTC.

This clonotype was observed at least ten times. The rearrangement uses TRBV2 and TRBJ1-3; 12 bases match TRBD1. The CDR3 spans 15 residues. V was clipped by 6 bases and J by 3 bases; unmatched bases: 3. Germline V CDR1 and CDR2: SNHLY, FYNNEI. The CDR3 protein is CASSRDRGLGNTIYF. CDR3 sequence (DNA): TGTGCCAGCAGCAGGGACAGGGGGCTTGGAAACACCATATATTTT.

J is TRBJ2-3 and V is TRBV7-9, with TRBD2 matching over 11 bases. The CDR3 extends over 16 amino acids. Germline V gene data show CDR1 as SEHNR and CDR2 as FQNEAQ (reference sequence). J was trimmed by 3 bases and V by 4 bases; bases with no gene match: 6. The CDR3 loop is CASSSTSGRRTDTQYF. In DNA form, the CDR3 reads TGTGCCAGCAGCTCAACTAGCGGGAGAAGGACAGATACGCAGTATTTT.

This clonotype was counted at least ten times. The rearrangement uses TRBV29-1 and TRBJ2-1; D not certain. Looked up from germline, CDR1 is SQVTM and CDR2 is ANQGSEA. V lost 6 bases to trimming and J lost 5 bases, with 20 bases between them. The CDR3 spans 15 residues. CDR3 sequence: CSVRIRLPQNNEQFF. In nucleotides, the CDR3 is TGCAGCGTCCGAATCAGGCTCCCTCAAAACAATGAGCAGTTCTTC.

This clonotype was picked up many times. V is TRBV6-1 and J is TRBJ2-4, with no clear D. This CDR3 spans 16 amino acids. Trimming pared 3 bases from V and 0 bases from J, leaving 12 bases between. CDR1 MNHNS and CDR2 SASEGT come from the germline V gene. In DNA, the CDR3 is TGTGCCAGCAGTGACCGGTTCCCCCTAGCCAAAAACATTCAGTACTTC. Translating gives CASSDRFPLAKNIQYF.

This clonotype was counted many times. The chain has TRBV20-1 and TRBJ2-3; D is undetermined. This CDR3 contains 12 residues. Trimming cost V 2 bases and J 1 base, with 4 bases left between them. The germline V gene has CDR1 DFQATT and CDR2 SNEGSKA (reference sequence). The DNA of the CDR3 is TGCAGTGCTAGATCCGGCACAGATACGCAGTATTTT. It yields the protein CSARSGTDTQYF.

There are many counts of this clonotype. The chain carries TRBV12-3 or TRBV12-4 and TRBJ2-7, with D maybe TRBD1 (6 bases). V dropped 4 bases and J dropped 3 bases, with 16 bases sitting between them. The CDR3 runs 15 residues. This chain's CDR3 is CASSYTGTLFYEQYF. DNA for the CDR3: TGTGCCAGCAGTTACACAGGGACCCTGTTCTACGAGCAGTACTTC.

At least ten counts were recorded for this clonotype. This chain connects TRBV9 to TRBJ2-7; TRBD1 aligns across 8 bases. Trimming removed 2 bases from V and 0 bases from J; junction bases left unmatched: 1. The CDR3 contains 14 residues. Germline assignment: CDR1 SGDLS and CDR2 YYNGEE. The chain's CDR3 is CASSVTGGSYEQYF. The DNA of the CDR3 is TGTGCCAGCAGCGTTACAGGGGGCTCCTACGAGCAGTACTTC. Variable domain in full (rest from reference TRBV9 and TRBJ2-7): DSGVTQTPKHLITATGQRVTLRCSPRSGDLSVYWYQQSLDQGLQFLIQYYNGEERAKGNILERFSAQQFPDLHSELNLSSLELGDSALYFCASSVTGGSYEQYFGPGTRLTVT.

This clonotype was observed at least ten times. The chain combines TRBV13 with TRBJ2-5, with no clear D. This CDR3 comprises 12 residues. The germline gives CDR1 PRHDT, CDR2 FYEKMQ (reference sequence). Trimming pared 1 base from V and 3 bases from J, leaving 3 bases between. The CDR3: CASSLVEETQYF. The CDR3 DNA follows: TGTGCCAGCAGCTTAGTCGAAGAGACCCAGTACTTC.

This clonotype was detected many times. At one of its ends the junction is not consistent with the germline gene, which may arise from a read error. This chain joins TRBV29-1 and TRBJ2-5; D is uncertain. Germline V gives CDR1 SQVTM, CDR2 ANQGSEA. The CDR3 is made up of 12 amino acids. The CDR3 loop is CSVRTLQGTQYF. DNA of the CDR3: TGCAGCGTCCGTACGCTTCAAGGGACCCAGTACTTC.

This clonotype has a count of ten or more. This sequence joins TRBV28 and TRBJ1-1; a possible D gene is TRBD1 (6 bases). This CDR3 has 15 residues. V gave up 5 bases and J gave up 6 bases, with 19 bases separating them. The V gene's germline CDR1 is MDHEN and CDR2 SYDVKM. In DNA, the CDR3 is TGTGCCAGCAGTGGGGGGGGGGCGACGGGGCCTGAAGCTTTCTTT. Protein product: CASSGGGATGPEAFF. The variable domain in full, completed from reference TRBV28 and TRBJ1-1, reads DVKVTQSSRYLVKRTGEKVFLECVQDMDHENMFWYRQDPGLGLRLIYFSYDVKMKEKGDIPEGYSVSREKKERFSLILESASTNQTSMYLCASSGGGATGPEAFFGQGTRLTVV.

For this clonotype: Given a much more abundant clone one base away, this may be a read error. CDR3 nucleotides: TGTGCCAGCAGCTTGGACAGGTATCAAAAGACCCAGTACTTC. It is translated as CASSLDRYQKTQYF. The chain links TRBV5-8 to TRBJ2-5, with D maybe TRBD1 (5 bases). Germline V gene data show CDR1 as SGHTS and CDR2 as YDEGEE. The CDR3 is 14 amino acids. V lost 0 bases and J 6 bases, leaving 12 bases between the germline ends.

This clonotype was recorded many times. CDR3 residues: CASRDRERETQYF. The CDR3 coding sequence is TGTGCCAGCAGGGACAGGGAGAGGGAGACCCAGTACTTC. The chain uses TRBV6-1 and TRBJ2-5; 8 bases agree with TRBD1. Germline V gene data show CDR1 as MNHNS and CDR2 as SASEGT. Trimming at V came to 6 bases and at J to 5 bases, leaving 5 bases not matched to a gene. The length of the CDR3 is 13 residues.

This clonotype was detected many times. The CDR3 loop is CSAPGQGAEQPQHF. CDR3 DNA: TGCAGTGCTCCCGGACAGGGGGCGGAGCAGCCCCAGCATTTT. J is TRBJ1-5 and V is TRBV20-1, with 11 positions matching TRBD1. This CDR3 has 14 amino acids. V was clipped by 5 bases and J by 7 bases; unmatched bases: 7. From germline, CDR1 is DFQATT and CDR2 SNEGSKA (reference sequence).

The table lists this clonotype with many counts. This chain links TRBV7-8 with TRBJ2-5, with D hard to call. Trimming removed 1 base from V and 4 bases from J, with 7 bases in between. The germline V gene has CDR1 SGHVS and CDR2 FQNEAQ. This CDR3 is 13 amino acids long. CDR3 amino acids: CASSLGLGETQYF. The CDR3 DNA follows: TGTGCCAGCAGCTTAGGTTTAGGAGAGACCCAGTACTTC.

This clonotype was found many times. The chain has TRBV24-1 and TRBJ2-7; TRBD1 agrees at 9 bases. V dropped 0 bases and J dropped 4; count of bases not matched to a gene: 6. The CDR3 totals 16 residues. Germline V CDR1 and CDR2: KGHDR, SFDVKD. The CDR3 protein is CATSDLGTGKGYEQYF. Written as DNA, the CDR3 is TGTGCCACCAGTGATTTGGGGACAGGGAAGGGTTACGAGCAGTACTTC.

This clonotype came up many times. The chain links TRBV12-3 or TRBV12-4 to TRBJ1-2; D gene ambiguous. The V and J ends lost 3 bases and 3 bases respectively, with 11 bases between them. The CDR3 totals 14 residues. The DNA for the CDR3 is TGTGCCAGCAGTTTGGGATTGGACGACTATGGCTACACCTTC. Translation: CASSLGLDDYGYTF.

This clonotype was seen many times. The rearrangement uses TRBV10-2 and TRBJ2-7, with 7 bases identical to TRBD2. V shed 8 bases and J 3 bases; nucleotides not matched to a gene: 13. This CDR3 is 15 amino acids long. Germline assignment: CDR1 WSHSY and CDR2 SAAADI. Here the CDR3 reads CASAPSERGIYEQYF. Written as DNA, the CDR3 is TGCGCCAGCGCCCCTTCGGAGCGGGGAATCTACGAGCAGTACTTC.

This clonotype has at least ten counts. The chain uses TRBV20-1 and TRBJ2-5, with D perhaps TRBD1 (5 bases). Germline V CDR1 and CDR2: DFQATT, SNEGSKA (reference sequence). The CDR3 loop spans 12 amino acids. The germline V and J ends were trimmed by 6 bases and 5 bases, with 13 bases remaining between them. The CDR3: CSAGLGPETQYF. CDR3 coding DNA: TGCAGTGCCGGGCTGGGGCCGGAGACCCAGTACTTC.

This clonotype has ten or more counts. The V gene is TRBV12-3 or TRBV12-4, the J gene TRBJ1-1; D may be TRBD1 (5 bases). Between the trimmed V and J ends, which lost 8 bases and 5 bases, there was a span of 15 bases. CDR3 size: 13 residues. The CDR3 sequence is CASAWGVWTEAFF. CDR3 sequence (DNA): TGTGCCAGCGCTTGGGGGGTATGGACTGAAGCTTTCTTT.

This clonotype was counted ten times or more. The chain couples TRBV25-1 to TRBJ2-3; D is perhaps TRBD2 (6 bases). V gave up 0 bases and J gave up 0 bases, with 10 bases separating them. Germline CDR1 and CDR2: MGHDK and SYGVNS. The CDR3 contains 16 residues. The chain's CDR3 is CASSEYAGMSTDTQYF. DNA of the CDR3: TGTGCCAGCAGTGAATATGCGGGGATGAGCACAGATACGCAGTATTTT. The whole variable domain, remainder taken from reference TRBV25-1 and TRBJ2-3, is EADIYQTPRYLVIGTGKKITLECSQTMGHDKMYWYQQDPGMELHLIHYSYGVNSTEKGDLSSESTVSRIRTEHFPLTLESARPSHTSQYLCASSEYAGMSTDTQYFGPGTRLTVL.

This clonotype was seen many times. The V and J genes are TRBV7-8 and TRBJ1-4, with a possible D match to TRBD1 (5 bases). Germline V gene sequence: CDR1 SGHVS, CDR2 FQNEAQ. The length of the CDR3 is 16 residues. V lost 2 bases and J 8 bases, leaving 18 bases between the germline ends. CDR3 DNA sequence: TGTGCCAGCAGCTTATCGTCCGGGCCCGGGGGAGAAAAACTGTTTTTT. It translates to CASSLSSGPGGEKLFF.